This paragraph reports one TCR beta chain. These data come from a study of blood T cell repertoires in COVID-19. The table came from immunoSEQ multiplex PCR; TCRdb's copy has only in-frame clones and leaves some out. The sample yields 85,000 to 100,000 clones, roughly 75% seen once. This CDR3 is 15 amino acids long. Trimming cost V 4 bases and J 6 bases; bases outside gene matches: 8. In germline, CDR1 is MNHEY, CDR2 SVGEGT. Sequences were obtained from peripheral blood. The receptor's source is a man aged 50-59 years who had recovered from COVID-19. The chain links TRBV6-2 or TRBV6-3 to TRBJ2-3, with 9 bases identical to TRBD2. This chain's CDR3 is CASSFGAGGADTQYF. The CDR3 nucleotides are TGTGCCAGCAGTTTCGGAGCGGGAGGAGCGGATACGCAGTATTTT.